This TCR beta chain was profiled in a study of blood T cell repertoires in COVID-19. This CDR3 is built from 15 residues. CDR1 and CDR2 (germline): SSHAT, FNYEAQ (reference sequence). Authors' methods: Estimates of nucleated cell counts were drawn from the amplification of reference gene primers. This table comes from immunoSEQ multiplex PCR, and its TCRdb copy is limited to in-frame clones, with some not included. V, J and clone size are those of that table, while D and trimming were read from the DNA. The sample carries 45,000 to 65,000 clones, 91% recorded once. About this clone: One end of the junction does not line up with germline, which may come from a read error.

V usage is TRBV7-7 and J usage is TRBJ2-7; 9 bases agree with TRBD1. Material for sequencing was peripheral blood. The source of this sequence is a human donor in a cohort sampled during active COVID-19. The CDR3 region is CASSLAAGQGYEQYF. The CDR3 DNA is TGTGCTAGCAGCCTCGCGGCGGGACAGGGCTACGAGCAGTACTTC.